Included here is one T cell receptor (beta chain) sequence, with context. Its antigen target is currently unknown. No base-level quality is on record; no much larger clone is a single base apart. This entry is derived from a study of shared clonotypes between healthy human individuals (TCRdb year 2020). The study in broad terms: The cohort included three men and a couple of women between 18 and 49 years of age. Between about 0.9 and 10 billion PBMCs per donor were obtained by leukapheresis. To increase sequencing depth and limit assay-specific biases, TCR repertoire library preparation and sequencing were carried out by different laboratories using diverse techniques. For each donor, CD4 naive and CD4 memory were each given three plates, CD8 naive was given two plates, and CD8 memory was given one plate. To estimate repertoire size and how much clonotypes are shared between individuals, the study performed deep sequencing of blood TCR repertoires from five healthy adults.

Using the deep immunoSEQ assay, TCR CDR3 regions were amplified from genomic DNA by multiplex PCR. Extracted genomic DNA from each cell subset was distributed evenly across all wells of several immunoSEQ 96-well plates, and each plate was treated as a replicate. For sorted subsets, each replicate PCR was loaded with roughly 0.2 ug genomic DNA, equivalent to 30,000 or so T cell genomes. The purified libraries were quantified using a Qubit 3.0 fluorometer, sized with a Bioanalyzer 2100, and then quantified again using the KAPA Library Quantification kit. Every immunoSEQ 96-well plate was sequenced on a dedicated single-read 150-cycle Illumina NextSeq 550 flow cell. On the study's bioinformatics: Because the immunoSEQ output held only junctional sequences and lacked quality scores, the filtering could not match the filtering applied to full-length reads. To assign V/J genes and CDR3, sequences were annotated using PyIR, a Python wrapper for IgBLAST v1.9, with IMGT germline references. Reads were filtered out if the reads had weak V/J assignments (E-value above 1e-6), no CDR3, stop codons, out-of-frame junctions, or ambiguous translated residues. V3J clonotypes were defined as sequences sharing an identical inferred V gene, J gene, and CDR3 amino acid sequence. Percentage overlap between repertoires was computed as shared unique clonotypes divided by the size of the smaller repertoire. RTK rarefaction, the Chao1 estimator, and Recon v2.1 estimates of unobserved clonotypes were used to assess repertoire richness. Generation probabilities for all TCRbeta clonotypes obtained by the gDNA method from four donors were computed using OLGA. Not all clones reach the TCRdb copy of this immuneACCESS table, which keeps in-frame sequences only. Checked studies attribute under half of the gap to unresolved V genes and leave the rest unexplained. V, J and clone size reflect that table, while D and trimming were determined from the DNA. For this sample there are 2,500,000 or so clones; around 92% appear just once. About 0.41% of the sample comes from the top ten.

The CDR3 starts with the cysteine, ends with the phenylalanine, and has 17 residues. The only DNA kept is the CDR3, 51 bases in frame from the first base. Trimming removed 6 bases from V and 1 base from J; the gene matches leave 9 bases unexplained. The germline V gene provides CDR1 SGDLS and CDR2 YYNGEE. General findings and caveats noted by the study authors: Based on pairwise subsampling, the degree of clonotype sharing among donors was expected to be affected by sequencing depth. When a handful of donors were compared, the shared fraction of clonotypes was about 5.2% for naive CD4, about 4% for naive CD8, 2.3% for memory CD4, and approximately 0.4% for memory CD8. Clonotypes shared by all four sorted-subset donors showed higher generation probabilities than non-shared clonotypes. Naive subsets generally had larger estimated clonotype richness than memory subsets did. Because the study included only a small number of donors, the genetic and exposure-history diversity represented was limited. Sampling was restricted to blood, and TCR repertoires in tissue are likely to differ from TCR repertoires in blood. Rarefaction of sorted-subset datasets indicated incomplete sequencing despite the large sequencing depth.

Donors were healthy HIV-negative adults with no recently reported acute infections or vaccinations. Every donor was a Caucasian adult living in Nashville, Tennessee, USA. Magnetic negative selection was used to enrich CD4+ T cells, after which naive cells were positively selected on CD45RA and the negative fraction became the memory subset. After blood collection by leukapheresis, PBMCs were isolated using Ficoll-Histopaque density gradient centrifugation and then cryopreserved in the vapor phase of liquid nitrogen. Analytical flow cytometry was used to check the purity and quantity of each magnetically sorted T cell population. Each sorted fraction had its genomic DNA isolated and then quantified by UV absorbance on a Nanodrop 2000c.

Input material: naive CD4+ T cells from PBMCs. In light of the paper, this sample's cell subset or site label describes: CD45RA+ positively selected. This clonotype was sampled from a man in his late teens or twenties in good health. Some clones in this sample may be carry-over from other donors' samples. Recombination joined TRBV9 with TRBJ2-6; 8 bases in the junction line up with TRBD2. The bases read TGTGCCAGCACACCGCGGGGGGCAGGGTCTGGGGCCAACGTCCTGACTTTC. It is translated as CASTPRGAGSGANVLTF.